This T cell receptor (beta chain) stems from a study of identical twins (dated by TCRdb to 2016 to 2018). Study-wide context: TCR alpha and beta repertoires from monozygotic twins, unrelated adults of various ages and cord blood were deep-sequenced to test whether fetal clonotypes persist. To rule out contamination, the twin experiments were replicated at different times with different library preparation protocols. What the research found in general, with its limitations: Because the same donors could not be followed over many years, conclusions were based on cross-sectional statistical analysis. Fewer insertions were carried by abundant cord blood beta clonotypes, a similar but weaker trend appeared in young adult naive repertoires, and no such trend appeared in memory repertoires. Out-of-frame TCR alpha sequences shared between twins showed an excess of low generation-probability sequences compared with coincidental sharing between unrelated individuals. Out-of-frame TCR alpha sharing in monozygotic twins was systematically underestimated by recombination models, whereas sharing between unrelated individuals was in agreement with the recombination models. Zero-insertion analyses could be partly confounded by invariant T cells such as MAIT and iNKT, although diverse VJ usage argued against such confounding for most clonotypes. The excess sharing between twins in beta out-of-frame sequences was weaker because fewer shared sequences reduced the signal-to-noise ratio.

This clonotype occurred a few times. Its antigen is currently not known. No base qualities exist here, and no much larger clone lies one base off it. Every donor in the study was a healthy Caucasian. Miltenyi CD45RO+ enrichment and human naive T-cell isolation kits were used to isolate memory (CD45RO+) and naive T cells from PBMC. The method behind the library was 5' RACE. For sequencing, an Illumina HiSeq 2000 was employed. A universal primer binding site was added through template switching, and the final cDNA carried a unique molecular identifier so that TCR cDNA molecules could be counted accurately. Specific primers in the conserved constant-segment region were used to synthesize first-strand cDNA for the TCR alpha and beta chains. To control for contamination, each cDNA library was double barcoded with a SMART-Mk sample barcode plus Illumina barcodes. TruSeq adapter sequences along with Illumina sample barcodes were introduced in two successive PCR steps. Sequencing of the TCR alpha and beta cDNA libraries was done on the Illumina HiSeq platform using custom primers. Per the authors' processing: Raw reads were processed with MiGEC to extract unique molecular identifiers, and MiXCR was used to determine CDR3 positions. For each individual, recombination models were inferred using an EM algorithm with the repgenHMM and IGoR tools. The analysis of shared clonotypes was done with the tcR package in R, with sharing normalized by the product of cloneset sizes. To study raw recombination without the effects of thymic and clonal selection, out-of-frame nonproductive sequences were analyzed. Starting from the raw public reads, TCRdb applied fastp trimming at Q25, assembled clones with MiXCR and retained in-frame beta chains. CDR3 protein duplicates are merged, each entry listing the most common genes and DNA. Clone size and V and J calls follow TCRdb, not the original study. Across this sample there are around 200,000 distinct CDR3 sequences, with over 8% seen only once. The ten largest clones capture 5% to 6.5% of the sample.

V gives up 6 bases and J gives up 0 bases, and the segment between their germline ends measures 9 bases. Per the germline V gene, SQVTM is the CDR1 and ANQGSEA is the CDR2. The CDR3 numbers 13 residues from cysteine through phenylalanine. Of the read, only the CDR3 DNA is kept; its 39 bases are in frame from base 1. The chain is encoded by TRBV29-1 joined to TRBJ2-1; the D region possibly corresponds to TRBD2 (5 bases align). The sequence derives from a young woman in good health. Specimen: memory (CD45RO+) T cells sorted from blood. The intended sense of this specimen's cell subset or site label: CD45RO+ enriched T cells. The DNA is TGCAGCGTACCAGCGGACTCCTACAATGAGCAGTTCTTC. This sequence encodes CSVPADSYNEQFF.